Below, 28 T cell receptor beta chains from the same sample are listed, as sequenced in a study of vaccination effects on CD4 cells after COVID-19. These receptors' targets are unknown. The method was immunoSEQ multiplex PCR; TCRdb's version includes in-frame clones alone and lacks a portion of them. The sample has tens of thousands of clones, roughly 80% seen once. Around day 10 of culture, CD4+ T cells were separated out. The starting material was CD4+ T cells from PBMCs cultured without peptide, obtained before COVID-19 vaccination. These receptors all stem from a human donor who received a COVID-19 vaccine.

The sample holds a few counts of this clone. The chain carries TRBV7-3 and TRBJ1-6; 9 nucleotides match TRBD1. The germline V gene has CDR1 SGHTA and CDR2 FQGTGA. The CDR3 is 15 residues long. V lost 0 bases and J lost 9; bases outside the gene matches: 3. The CDR3 nucleotides read TGTGCCAGCAGCTTAACGGGACAGGGAAGTTCACCCCTCCACTTT. Amino acids: CASSLTGQGSSPLHF. Supplemented by reference TRBV7-3 and TRBJ1-6, the full variable domain reads GAGVSQTPSNKVTEKGKYVELRCDPISGHTALYWYRQSLGQGPEFLIYFQGTGAADDSGLPNDRFFAVRPEGSVSTLKIQRTERGDSAVYLCASSLTGQGSSPLHFGNGTRLTVT.

This chain uses TRBV10-1 with TRBJ1-1; weak D call: TRBD1 (5 bases). This CDR3 has 14 amino acids. From germline, CDR1 is WNHNN and CDR2 SYGVQD (reference sequence). V gave up 6 bases and J gave up 8 bases, with 19 bases separating them. CDR3 region: CASSQTGRAGEAFF. Here the CDR3 DNA reads TGCGCCAGCAGCCAAACGGGACGGGCGGGCGAAGCTTTCTTT.

This clone was counted once. The chain couples TRBV28 to TRBJ1-2; no definite D call. V dropped 8 bases and J dropped 7 bases, with 5 bases sitting between them. The CDR3 contains 9 residues. The germline V gene has CDR1 MDHEN and CDR2 SYDVKM. The CDR3 here is CASPPGYTF. In DNA, the CDR3 is TGTGCCAGCCCGCCTGGCTACACCTTC.

The chain recombines TRBV19 with TRBJ1-1; possible D gene TRBD1, 5 bases. The V gene's germline CDR1 is LNHDA and CDR2 SQIVND (reference sequence). Trimming took off 7 bases at V and 5 bases at J, with 14 bases between the two ends. The CDR3 has 13 residues. The CDR3 protein is CASTGLVGTEAFF. DNA of the CDR3: TGTGCCAGTACAGGGCTGGTGGGGACTGAAGCTTTCTTT.

The chain employs TRBV2 and TRBJ2-7, with 13 bases aligning to TRBD2. The V segment lost 5 bases and the J segment 4 bases; nucleotides outside the gene matches: 5. Germline V gene lookup returns CDR1 SNHLY and CDR2 FYNNEI. The CDR3 spans 15 residues. CDR3 bases: TGTGCCAGCAGTTTGACTAGCGGGGGGAGTTACGAGCAGTACGTC. This translates into CASSLTSGGSYEQYV.

V gene TRBV7-2 combines with J gene TRBJ2-5, with D possibly TRBD1 on 6 matching bases. Looked up from germline, CDR1 is SGHTA and CDR2 is FQGNSA. CDR3 length: 14 residues. Trimming stripped 4 bases from V and 3 bases from J, with 12 bases between. The CDR3 DNA reads as TGTGCCAGCAGCTCAGGGGACACTAAAGAGACCCAGTACTTC. This gives the protein CASSSGDTKETQYF.

This chain uses TRBV5-1 with TRBJ1-2; the match to TRBD1 covers 8 bases. The ends lost 5 bases at V and 10 bases at J; junction bases unmatched: 13. CDR3 length: 14 residues. Germline-derived CDR1 and CDR2 are SGHRS and YFSETQ. CDR3 sequence (DNA): TGCGCCAGCAGACCCTTGACACAGGGGGATGTCTACACCTTC. Protein sequence: CASRPLTQGDVYTF.

The table lists this clone with a few counts. A read error may produce the germline difference seen at one junction end. The V and J genes are TRBV6-1 and TRBJ1-3; D gene ambiguous. Germline V CDR1 and CDR2: MNHNS, SASEGT. The CDR3 extends over 12 amino acids. Here the CDR3 DNA reads TGTGCCAGCAGCGAAGTCGGAAACACCATATATTTT. Its translation is CASSEVGNTIYF.

This chain's CDR3 is CASSATGTGNTEAFF. In nucleotides, the CDR3 is TGTGCCAGCAGCGCAACCGGGACAGGGAACACTGAAGCTTTCTTT. The rearrangement joins TRBV9 to TRBJ1-1, with 8 nucleotides matching TRBD1. The CDR3 runs 15 residues. The trim removed 3 bases at V and 1 base at J, leaving 5 bases unmatched. Germline CDR1 reads SGDLS; CDR2 reads YYNGEE.

The genes are TRBV11-2 and TRBJ1-5; D may be TRBD1 (6 bases). Germline-derived CDR1 and CDR2 are SGHAT and FQNNGV. Trimming shortened V by 3 bases and J by 4 bases, and 7 bases separated the two germline ends. The CDR3 length is 13 residues. CDR3 in amino acids: CASSFTGNQPQHF. CDR3 DNA: TGTGCCAGCAGCTTCACAGGGAATCAGCCCCAGCATTTT.

The V call is TRBV7-3, the J call TRBJ2-5, with 8 positions matching TRBD2. This CDR3 comprises 16 residues. V gave up 2 bases and J gave up 2 bases; unmatched junction bases: 7. CDR1 is SGHTA and CDR2 is FQGTGA in the germline V gene. CDR3 sequence reads: CASSLGRGGIQETQYF. CDR3 coding DNA: TGTGCCAGCAGCTTAGGACGGGGGGGTATACAAGAGACCCAGTACTTC.

The chain joins TRBV30 to TRBJ1-2, with D unclear. The CDR3 consists of 14 residues. Germline values: CDR1 GTSNPN, CDR2 SVGIG (reference sequence). Trimming took 4 bases from V and 4 from J, leaving 16 bases between them. CDR3 region: CAWNRLGGSYGYTF. In DNA, the CDR3 is TGTGCCTGGAACCGTCTGGGAGGGAGCTATGGCTACACCTTC.

This chain connects TRBV28 to TRBJ1-6; the match to TRBD1 covers 8 bases. V shed 8 bases and J 10 bases; nucleotides not matched to a gene: 10. The germline V gene encodes CDR1 MDHEN and CDR2 SYDVKM. The CDR3 is 14 residues long. CDR3 nucleotides: TGTGCCAGCGCTGTTGGCAGGGGGCTCTCACCCCTCCACTTT. It codes for CASAVGRGLSPLHF.

The V and J genes are TRBV6-5 and TRBJ1-5; no definite D call. The V end lost 6 bases, the J end lost 2 bases, and 8 bases lay between the germline ends. CDR1 is MNHEY and CDR2 is SVGAGI in the germline V gene. The CDR3 covers 13 residues. The CDR3: CASSPLGNQPQHF. The DNA for the CDR3 is TGTGCCAGCAGCCCCCTCGGCAATCAGCCCCAGCATTTT.

V gene TRBV5-6 combines with J gene TRBJ1-6, with D possibly TRBD1 on 6 matching bases. Trimming cost V 3 bases and J 4 bases, with 17 bases left between them. This CDR3 has 17 residues. The germline V gene has CDR1 SGHDT and CDR2 YYEEEE. In DNA, the CDR3 is TGTGCCAGCAGCTCGACCAGGGGCCGTTTTTATAATTCACCCCTCCACTTT. Translated, it gives CASSSTRGRFYNSPLHF.

This chain links TRBV9 with TRBJ2-2; the match to TRBD2 covers 9 bases. After removal of 4 bases from V and 4 bases from J, the junction contained 5 bases not matched to a gene. This CDR3 is built from 15 residues. Looked up from germline, CDR1 is SGDLS and CDR2 is YYNGEE. CDR3 DNA: TGTGCCAGCAGCTCCGCGGGGGGGGGCACCGGGGAGCTGTTTTTT. Its translation: CASSSAGGGTGELFF. Based on the CDR3 plus reference TRBV9 and TRBJ2-2, the full variable domain is DSGVTQTPKHLITATGQRVTLRCSPRSGDLSVYWYQQSLDQGLQFLIQYYNGEERAKGNILERFSAQQFPDLHSELNLSSLELGDSALYFCASSSAGGGTGELFFGEGSRLTVL.

V and J are TRBV25-1 and TRBJ1-2; TRBD1 might be the D (6 bases). Germline CDR1 and CDR2: MGHDK and SYGVNS. The CDR3 is 15 amino acids. V was pared by 5 bases and J by 0 bases, with 13 bases between. The CDR3 is CASSPTGGPNYGYTF. The DNA for the CDR3 is TGTGCCAGCAGTCCGACAGGCGGCCCTAACTATGGCTACACCTTC.

The gene calls are TRBV7-2 and TRBJ2-1; D possibly corresponds to TRBD2 (6 bases). The CDR3 consists of 16 residues. Trimming took 4 bases from V and 7 from J, leaving 20 bases between them. Germline lookup yields CDR1 SGHTA and CDR2 FQGNSA. The CDR3 bases are TGTGCCAGCAGCTCAGAATTCAGTGGGGGGTTAAATGAGCAGTTCTTC. It specifies CASSSEFSGGLNEQFF.

The chain carries TRBV5-1 and TRBJ1-1; D gene uncertain. Per germline, CDR1 SGHRS and CDR2 YFSETQ. The CDR3 is made up of 14 amino acids. V lost 2 bases, J lost 0 bases, and 8 bases lay in between. Here the CDR3 reads CASSFGPVNTEAFF. The CDR3 DNA follows: TGCGCCAGCAGCTTCGGGCCAGTGAACACTGAAGCTTTCTTT.

Only one count was recorded for this clone. The V and J genes are TRBV5-1 and TRBJ1-4; 11 bases match TRBD1. The germline gives CDR1 SGHRS, CDR2 YFSETQ. The trim removed 4 bases at V and 8 bases at J, leaving 7 bases unmatched. The CDR3 spans 15 residues. The CDR3 loop is CASSDPGQGGEKLFF. For the CDR3, the DNA is TGCGCCAGCAGCGATCCGGGACAGGGGGGCGAAAAACTGTTTTTT.

This chain connects TRBV7-9 to TRBJ2-1; 8 nucleotides agree with TRBD1. The CDR3 runs to 17 residues. Germline lookup yields CDR1 SEHNR and CDR2 FQNEAQ (reference sequence). V dropped 8 bases and J dropped 7; count of bases not matched to a gene: 19. This chain's CDR3 is CASEPGGETIGLNEQFF. CDR3 nucleotides: TGTGCCAGCGAACCAGGGGGCGAGACCATAGGTTTGAATGAGCAGTTCTTC.

The CDR3 DNA follows: TGTGCCAGCAGCAGGGACGGATACACTGAAGCTTTCTTT. Translation gives CASSRDGYTEAFF. The chain joins TRBV6-1 to TRBJ1-1; tentative D call: TRBD1 (5 bases). The CDR3 is made up of 13 amino acids. Germline CDR1 is MNHNS and CDR2 is SASEGT. V gave up 6 bases and J gave up 3 bases, with 11 bases separating them.

The sample holds a few counts of this clone. The V gene is TRBV27, the J gene TRBJ2-1; tentative D call: TRBD1 (5 bases). CDR1 is MNHEY, CDR2 SMNVEV, per germline (reference sequence). V lost 1 base, J lost 0 bases, and 7 bases lay in between. The CDR3 loop spans 15 amino acids. DNA of the CDR3: TGTGCCAGCAGTTTATACAGGAGCTCCTACAATGAGCAGTTCTTC. Its protein is CASSLYRSSYNEQFF.

The chain links TRBV7-2 to TRBJ2-5; 8 positions match TRBD2. Germline trimming cut 6 bases from V and 6 bases from J; bases unmatched to any gene: 12. Germline V gives CDR1 SGHTA, CDR2 FQGNSA. The CDR3 totals 15 residues. CDR3: CASRHGGAGAKTQYF. Here the CDR3 DNA reads TGTGCCAGCAGGCACGGGGGGGCCGGGGCGAAGACCCAGTACTTC.

The V gene is TRBV28, the J gene TRBJ1-2, with TRBD1 identical over 9 bases. Trimming cost V 5 bases and J 6 bases; bases outside gene matches: 10. From germline, CDR1 is MDHEN and CDR2 SYDVKM. This CDR3 comprises 15 residues. The CDR3 DNA sequence: TGTGCCAGCAGTGTCACCGGGACAGGGTCCCATGGCTACACCTTC. Translated: CASSVTGTGSHGYTF.

This sequence joins TRBV28 and TRBJ1-6; 7 nucleotides align to TRBD1. CDR3 size: 17 residues. Germline V CDR1 and CDR2: MDHEN, SYDVKM. V lost 5 bases and J lost 0; bases outside the gene matches: 7. CDR3 DNA: TGTGCCAGCAGTCCCCCGGGACAGATCTCCTATAATTCACCCCTCCACTTT. Amino acids: CASSPPGQISYNSPLHF.

The V call is TRBV5-8, the J call TRBJ2-5; 9 bases align to TRBD1. V gave up 3 bases and J gave up 1 base; unmatched junction bases: 4. The CDR3 extends over 15 amino acids. CDR1 SGHTS and CDR2 YDEGEE come from the germline V gene. The CDR3 nucleotides are TGTGCCAGCAGCTCGGGACAGGGAATCCAAGAGACCCAGTACTTC. The encoded protein is CASSSGQGIQETQYF.

The chain employs TRBV3-1 (or the pseudogene TRBV3-2) and TRBJ1-4; possible D gene TRBD1, 6 bases. Germline loops: CDR1 LGHDT, CDR2 YNNKEL (reference sequence). V was pared by 3 bases and J by 10 bases, with 18 bases between. The CDR3 length is 15 residues. DNA for the CDR3: TGTGCCAGCAGCCATACAGGGACATCTGTCGGAAAACTGTTTTTT. Translating it yields CASSHTGTSVGKLFF.